Listed below are T cell receptor beta chains from one sample, sequenced in a study of shared clonotypes between healthy human individuals. Assay: immunoSEQ multiplex PCR; the TCRdb copy retains only in-frame clones and omits some. The profile covers about 2,200,000 clones, with about 92% appearing a single time and 1.7% taken by the ten largest. Sequenced: naive CD8+ T cells from PBMCs. The receptor set was obtained from a man between 18 and 35 years old in good health. Some clones in this sample may be carry-over from other donors' samples. The CDR3 runs from the conserved cysteine through the conserved F or W. The order of the fields is D gene, clone size, J gene, V gene, CDR3 protein, CDR3 DNA. A D gene is named only where the DNA matches it firmly. Rows may omit the clone size; those that give it use once, few, many or a size class.

. once TRBJ2-5 TRBV19 CASSFQGGETQYF TGTGCCAGTAGTTTCCAGGGTGGAGAGACCCAGTACTTC
. . TRBJ2-2 TRBV25-1 CASSEGYGELFF TGTGCCAGCAGTGAAGGGTACGGGGAGCTGTTTTTT
. . TRBJ1-2 TRBV30 CAGGSALGYTF TGTGCCGGAGGGTCAGCCCTGGGCTACACCTTC
. . TRBJ1-1 TRBV5-1 CASRQGAEAFF TGCGCCAGCCGGCAGGGCGCTGAAGCTTTCTTT
. . TRBJ2-7 TRBV27 CASSFGPRYEQYF TGTGCCAGCAGTTTCGGTCCCCGATACGAGCAGTACTTC
. . TRBJ2-1 TRBV11-3 CASSFSGLEGTLADHEQFF TGTGCCAGCAGCTTTTCCGGGCTTGAAGGCACGCTAGCTGACCATGAGCAGTTCTTC
. . TRBJ2-1 TRBV19 CASKWGNEQFF TGTGCCAGTAAGTGGGGGAATGAGCAGTTCTTC
TRBD2 . TRBJ2-5 TRBV7-8 CASGGDGHQETQYF TGTGCCAGCGGGGGGGACGGACACCAAGAGACCCAGTACTTC
TRBD1 . TRBJ2-7 TRBV11-1 CASGTGSYEQYF TGTGCCAGCGGGACAGGGTCCTACGAGCAGTACTTC
. once TRBJ1-4 TRBV6-5 CASSAVNLGEKLFF TGTGCCAGCAGTGCAGTGAATCTCGGTGAAAAACTGTTTTTT
TRBD1 once TRBJ1-2 TRBV10-3 CAISVTRDRDLRTF TGTGCCATCAGTGTTACCCGGGACAGGGACCTTCGCACCTTC
. . TRBJ2-3 TRBV6-5 CASSYNPGRSTDTQYF TGTGCCAGCAGTTACAACCCGGGACGTAGCACAGATACGCAGTATTTT
. . TRBJ2-3 TRBV10-3 CAISEPSARGRTDTQYF TGTGCCATCAGTGAGCCGTCAGCCCGGGGGAGAACAGATACGCAGTATTTT
. . TRBJ1-5 TRBV28 CASSLFAVSNQPQHF TGTGCCAGCAGTTTATTTGCAGTTAGCAATCAGCCCCAGCATTTT
. . TRBJ1-3 TRBV4-1 CASGGGYSGNTIYF TGCGCCAGCGGAGGTGGGTACTCTGGAAACACCATATATTTT